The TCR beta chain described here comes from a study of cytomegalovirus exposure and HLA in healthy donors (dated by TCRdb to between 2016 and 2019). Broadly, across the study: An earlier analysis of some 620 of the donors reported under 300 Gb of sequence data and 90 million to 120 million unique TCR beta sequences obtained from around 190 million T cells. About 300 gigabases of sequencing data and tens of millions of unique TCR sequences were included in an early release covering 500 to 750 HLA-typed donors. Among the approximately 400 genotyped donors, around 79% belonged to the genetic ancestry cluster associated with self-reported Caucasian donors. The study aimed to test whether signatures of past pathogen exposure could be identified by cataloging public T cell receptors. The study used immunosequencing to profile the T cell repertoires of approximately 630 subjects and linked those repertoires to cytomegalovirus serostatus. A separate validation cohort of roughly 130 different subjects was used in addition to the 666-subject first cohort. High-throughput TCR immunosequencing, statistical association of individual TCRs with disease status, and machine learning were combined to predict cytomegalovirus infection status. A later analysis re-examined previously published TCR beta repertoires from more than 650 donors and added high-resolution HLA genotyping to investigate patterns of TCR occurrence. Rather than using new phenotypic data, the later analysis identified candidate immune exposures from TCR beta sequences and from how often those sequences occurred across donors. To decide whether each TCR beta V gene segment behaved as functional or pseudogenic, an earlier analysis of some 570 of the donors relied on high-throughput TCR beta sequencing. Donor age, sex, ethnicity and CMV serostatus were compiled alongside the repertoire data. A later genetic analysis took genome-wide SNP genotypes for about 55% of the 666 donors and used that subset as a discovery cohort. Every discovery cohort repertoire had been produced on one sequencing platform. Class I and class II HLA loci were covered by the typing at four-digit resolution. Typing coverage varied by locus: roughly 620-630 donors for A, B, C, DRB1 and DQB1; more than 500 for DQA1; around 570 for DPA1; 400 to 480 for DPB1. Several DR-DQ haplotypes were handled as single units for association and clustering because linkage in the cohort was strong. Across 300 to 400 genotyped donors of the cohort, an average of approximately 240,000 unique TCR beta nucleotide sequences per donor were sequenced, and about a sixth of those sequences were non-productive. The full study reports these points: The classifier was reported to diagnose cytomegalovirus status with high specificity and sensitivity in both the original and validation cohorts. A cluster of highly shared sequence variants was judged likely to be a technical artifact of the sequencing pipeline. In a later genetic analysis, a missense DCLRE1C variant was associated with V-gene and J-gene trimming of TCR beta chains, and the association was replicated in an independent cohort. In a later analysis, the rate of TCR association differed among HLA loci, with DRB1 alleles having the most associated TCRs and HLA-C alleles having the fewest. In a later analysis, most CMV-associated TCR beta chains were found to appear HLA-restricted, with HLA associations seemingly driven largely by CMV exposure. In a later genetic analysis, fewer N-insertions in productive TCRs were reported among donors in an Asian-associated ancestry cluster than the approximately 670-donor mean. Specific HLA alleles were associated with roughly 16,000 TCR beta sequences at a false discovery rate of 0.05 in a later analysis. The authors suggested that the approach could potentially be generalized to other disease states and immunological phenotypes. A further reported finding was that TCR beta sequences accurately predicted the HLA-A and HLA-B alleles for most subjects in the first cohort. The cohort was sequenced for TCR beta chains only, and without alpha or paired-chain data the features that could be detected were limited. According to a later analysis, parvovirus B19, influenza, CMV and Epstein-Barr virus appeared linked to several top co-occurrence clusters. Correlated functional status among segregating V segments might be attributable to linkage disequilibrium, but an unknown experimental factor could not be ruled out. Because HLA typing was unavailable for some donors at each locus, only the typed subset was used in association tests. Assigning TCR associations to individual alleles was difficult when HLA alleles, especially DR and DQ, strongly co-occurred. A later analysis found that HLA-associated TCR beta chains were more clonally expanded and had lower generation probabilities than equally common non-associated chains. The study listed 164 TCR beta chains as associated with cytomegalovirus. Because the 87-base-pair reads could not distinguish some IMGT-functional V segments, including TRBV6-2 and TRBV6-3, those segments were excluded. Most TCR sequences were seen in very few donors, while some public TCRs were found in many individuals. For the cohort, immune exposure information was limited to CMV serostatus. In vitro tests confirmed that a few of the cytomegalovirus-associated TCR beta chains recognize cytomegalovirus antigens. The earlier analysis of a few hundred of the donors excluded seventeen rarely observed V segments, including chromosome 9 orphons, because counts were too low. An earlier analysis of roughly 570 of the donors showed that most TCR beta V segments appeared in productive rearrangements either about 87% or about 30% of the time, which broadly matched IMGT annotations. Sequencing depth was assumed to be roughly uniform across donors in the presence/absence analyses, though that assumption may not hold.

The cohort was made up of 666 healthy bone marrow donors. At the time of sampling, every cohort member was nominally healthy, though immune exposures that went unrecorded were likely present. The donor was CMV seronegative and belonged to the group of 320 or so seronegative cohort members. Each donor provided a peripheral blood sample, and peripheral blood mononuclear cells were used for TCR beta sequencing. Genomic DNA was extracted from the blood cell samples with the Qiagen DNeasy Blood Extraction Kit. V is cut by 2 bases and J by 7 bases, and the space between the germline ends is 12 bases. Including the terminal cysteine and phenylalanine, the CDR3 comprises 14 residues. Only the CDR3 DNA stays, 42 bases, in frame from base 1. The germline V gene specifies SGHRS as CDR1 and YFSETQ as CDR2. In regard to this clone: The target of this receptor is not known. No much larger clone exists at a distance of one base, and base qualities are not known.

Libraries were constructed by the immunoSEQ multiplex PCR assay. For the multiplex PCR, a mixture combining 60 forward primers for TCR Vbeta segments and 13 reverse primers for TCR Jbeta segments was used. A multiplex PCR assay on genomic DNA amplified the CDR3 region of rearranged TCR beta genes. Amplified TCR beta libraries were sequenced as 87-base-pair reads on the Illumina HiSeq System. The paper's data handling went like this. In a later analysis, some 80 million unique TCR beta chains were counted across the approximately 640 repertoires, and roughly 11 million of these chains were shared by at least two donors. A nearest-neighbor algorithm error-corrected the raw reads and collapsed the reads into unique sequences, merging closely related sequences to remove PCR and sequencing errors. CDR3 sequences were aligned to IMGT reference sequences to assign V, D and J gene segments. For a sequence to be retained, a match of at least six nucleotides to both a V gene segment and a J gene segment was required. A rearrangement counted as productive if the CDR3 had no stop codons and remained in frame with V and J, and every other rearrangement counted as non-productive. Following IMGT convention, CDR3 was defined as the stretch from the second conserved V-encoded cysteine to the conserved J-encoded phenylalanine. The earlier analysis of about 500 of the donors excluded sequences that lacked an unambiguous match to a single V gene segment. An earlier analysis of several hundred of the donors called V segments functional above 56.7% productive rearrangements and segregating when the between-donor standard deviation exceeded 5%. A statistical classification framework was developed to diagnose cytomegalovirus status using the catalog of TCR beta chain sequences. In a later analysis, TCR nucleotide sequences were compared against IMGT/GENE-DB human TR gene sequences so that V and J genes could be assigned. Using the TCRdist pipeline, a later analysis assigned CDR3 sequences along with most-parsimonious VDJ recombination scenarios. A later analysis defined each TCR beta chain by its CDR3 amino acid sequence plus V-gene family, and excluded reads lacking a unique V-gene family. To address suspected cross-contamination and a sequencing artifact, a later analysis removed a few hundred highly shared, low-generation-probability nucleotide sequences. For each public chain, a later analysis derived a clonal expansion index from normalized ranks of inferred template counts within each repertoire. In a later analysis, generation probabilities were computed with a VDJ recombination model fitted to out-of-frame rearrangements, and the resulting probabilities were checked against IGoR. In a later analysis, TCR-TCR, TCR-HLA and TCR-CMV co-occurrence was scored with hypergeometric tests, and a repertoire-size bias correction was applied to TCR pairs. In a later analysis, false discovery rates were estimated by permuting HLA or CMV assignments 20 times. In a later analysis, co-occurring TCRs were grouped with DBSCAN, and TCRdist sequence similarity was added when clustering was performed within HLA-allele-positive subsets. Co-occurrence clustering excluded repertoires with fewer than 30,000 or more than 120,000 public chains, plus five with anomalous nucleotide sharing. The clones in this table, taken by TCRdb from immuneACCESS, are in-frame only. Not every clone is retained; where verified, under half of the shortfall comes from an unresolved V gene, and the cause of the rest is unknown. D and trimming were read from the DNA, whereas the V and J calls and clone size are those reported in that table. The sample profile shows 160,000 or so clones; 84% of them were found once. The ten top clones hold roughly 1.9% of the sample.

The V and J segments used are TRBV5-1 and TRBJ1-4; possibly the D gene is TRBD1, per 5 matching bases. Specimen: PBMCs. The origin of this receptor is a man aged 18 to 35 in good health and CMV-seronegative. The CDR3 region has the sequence CASSFGTGGEKLFF. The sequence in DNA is TGCGCCAGCAGCTTCGGGACTGGGGGTGAAAAACTGTTTTTT.